The clone carrying this T cell receptor beta chain was seen many times. TCR beta CDR3 regions were amplified from RNA transcripts. The TCR CDR3 first-round RT-PCR relied on the HTBI primer set. TCRdb re-derived calls from the multiplex PCR reads in MiXCR, one entry per CDR3 protein. The data hold around 300,000 distinct CDR3 sequences, with roughly an eighth observed a single time. The CDR3 has 15 residues. Losses at the gene ends were 1 base for V and 2 bases for J; bases not matched to a gene: 4. Germline loops: CDR1 MNHNS, CDR2 SASEGT. This record comes from a study of T cells in Graves' hyperthyroidism and ophthalmopathy.

The origin of this receptor is a middle-aged woman with Graves' ophthalmopathy. The chain couples TRBV6-1 to TRBJ1-2, with 7 nucleotides matching TRBD1. Sequences were obtained from blood. DNA for the CDR3: TGTGCCAGCAGTGAAGGGACAGGTCCAAACTATGGCTACACCTTC. This codes for CASSEGTGPNYGYTF.